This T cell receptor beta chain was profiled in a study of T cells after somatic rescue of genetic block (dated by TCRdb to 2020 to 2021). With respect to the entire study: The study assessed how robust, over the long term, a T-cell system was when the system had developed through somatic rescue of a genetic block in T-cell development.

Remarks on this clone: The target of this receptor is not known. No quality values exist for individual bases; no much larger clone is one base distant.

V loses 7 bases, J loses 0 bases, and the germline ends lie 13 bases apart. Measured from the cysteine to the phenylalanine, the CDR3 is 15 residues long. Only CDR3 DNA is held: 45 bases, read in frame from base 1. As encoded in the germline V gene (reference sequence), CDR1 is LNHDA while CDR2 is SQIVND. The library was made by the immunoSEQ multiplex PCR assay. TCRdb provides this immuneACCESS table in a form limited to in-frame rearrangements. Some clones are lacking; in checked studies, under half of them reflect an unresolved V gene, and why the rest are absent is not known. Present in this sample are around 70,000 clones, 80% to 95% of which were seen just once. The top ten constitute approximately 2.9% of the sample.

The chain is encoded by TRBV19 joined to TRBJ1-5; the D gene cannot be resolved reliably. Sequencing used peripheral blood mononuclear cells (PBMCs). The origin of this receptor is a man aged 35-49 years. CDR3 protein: CASKFTPISNQPQHF. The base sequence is TGTGCCAGTAAATTCACCCCAATTAGCAATCAGCCCCAGCATTTT.